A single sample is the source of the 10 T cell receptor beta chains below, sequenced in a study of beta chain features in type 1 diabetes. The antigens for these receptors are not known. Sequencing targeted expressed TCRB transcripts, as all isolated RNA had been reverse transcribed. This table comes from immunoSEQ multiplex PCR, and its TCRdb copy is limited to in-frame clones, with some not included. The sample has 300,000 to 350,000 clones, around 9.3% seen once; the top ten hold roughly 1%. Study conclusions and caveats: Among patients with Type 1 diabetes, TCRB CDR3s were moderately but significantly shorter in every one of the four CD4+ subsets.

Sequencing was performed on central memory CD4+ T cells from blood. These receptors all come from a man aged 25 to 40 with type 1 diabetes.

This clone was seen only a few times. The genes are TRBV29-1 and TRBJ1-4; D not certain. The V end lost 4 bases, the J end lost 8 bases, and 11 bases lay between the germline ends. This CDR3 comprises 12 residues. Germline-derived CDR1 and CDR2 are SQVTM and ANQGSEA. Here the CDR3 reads CSVVTSGEKLFF. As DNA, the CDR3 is TGCAGCGTTGTTACCAGCGGGGAAAAACTGTTTTTT. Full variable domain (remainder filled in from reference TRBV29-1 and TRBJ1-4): SAVISQKPSRDICQRGTSLTIQCQVDSQVTMMFWYRQQPGQSLTLIATANQGSEATYESGFVIDKFPISRPNLTFSTLTVSNMSPEDSSIYLCSVVTSGEKLFFGSGTQLSVL.

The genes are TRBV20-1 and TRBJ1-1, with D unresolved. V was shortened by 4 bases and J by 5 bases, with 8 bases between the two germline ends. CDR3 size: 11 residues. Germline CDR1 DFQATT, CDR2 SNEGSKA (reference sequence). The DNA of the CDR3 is TGCAGTGCTAAACTAGGAACTGAAGCTTTCTTT. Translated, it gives CSAKLGTEAFF.

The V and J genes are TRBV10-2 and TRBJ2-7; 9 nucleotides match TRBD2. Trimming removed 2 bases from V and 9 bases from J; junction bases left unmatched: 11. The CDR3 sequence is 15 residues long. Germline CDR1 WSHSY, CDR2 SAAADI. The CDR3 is CASSEQRGAPGLQYF. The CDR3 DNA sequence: TGCGCCAGCAGTGAGCAGCGGGGGGCCCCCGGTCTGCAGTACTTC.

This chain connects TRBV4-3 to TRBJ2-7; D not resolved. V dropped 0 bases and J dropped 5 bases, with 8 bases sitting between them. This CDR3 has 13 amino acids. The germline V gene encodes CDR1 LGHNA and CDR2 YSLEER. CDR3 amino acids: CASSQDRTHEQYF. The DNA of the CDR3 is TGCGCCAGCAGCCAAGATCGAACCCACGAGCAGTACTTC.

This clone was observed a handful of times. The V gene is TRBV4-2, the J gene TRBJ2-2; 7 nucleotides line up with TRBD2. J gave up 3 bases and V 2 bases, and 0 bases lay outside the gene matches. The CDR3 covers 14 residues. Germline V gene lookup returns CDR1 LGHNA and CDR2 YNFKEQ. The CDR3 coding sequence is TGTGCCAGCAGCCAAACTAGCGACACCGGGGAGCTGTTTTTT. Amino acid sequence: CASSQTSDTGELFF.

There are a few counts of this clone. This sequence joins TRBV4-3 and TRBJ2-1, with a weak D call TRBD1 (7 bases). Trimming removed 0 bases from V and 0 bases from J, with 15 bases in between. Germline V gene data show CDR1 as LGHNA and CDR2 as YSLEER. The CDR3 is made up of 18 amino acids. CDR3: CASSQDKRRDSSYNEQFF. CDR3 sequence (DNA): TGCGCCAGCAGCCAAGATAAGAGGAGGGACAGCTCCTACAATGAGCAGTTCTTC.

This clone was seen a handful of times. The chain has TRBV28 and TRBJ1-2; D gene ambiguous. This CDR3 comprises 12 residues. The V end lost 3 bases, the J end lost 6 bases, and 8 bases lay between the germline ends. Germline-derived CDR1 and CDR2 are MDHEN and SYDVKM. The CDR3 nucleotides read TGTGCCAGCAGTTTTTGGAGCCATGGCTACACCTTC. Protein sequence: CASSFWSHGYTF.

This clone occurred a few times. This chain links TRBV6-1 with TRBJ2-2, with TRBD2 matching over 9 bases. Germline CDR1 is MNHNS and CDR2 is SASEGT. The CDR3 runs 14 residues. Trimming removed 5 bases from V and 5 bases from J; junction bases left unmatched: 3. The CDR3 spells CASSLLAGTGELFF. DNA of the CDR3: TGTGCCAGCAGTCTCCTAGCGGGGACCGGGGAGCTGTTTTTT.

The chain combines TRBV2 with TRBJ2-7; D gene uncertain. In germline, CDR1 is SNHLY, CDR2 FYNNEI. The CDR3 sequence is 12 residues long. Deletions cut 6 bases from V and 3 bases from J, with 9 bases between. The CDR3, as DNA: TGTGCCAGCAGCGTCCAGGTCTACGAGCAGTACTTC. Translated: CASSVQVYEQYF.

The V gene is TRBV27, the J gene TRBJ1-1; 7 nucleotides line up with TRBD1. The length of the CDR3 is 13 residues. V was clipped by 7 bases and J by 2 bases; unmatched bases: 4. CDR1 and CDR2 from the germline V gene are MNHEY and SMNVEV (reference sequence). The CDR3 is CASTGQYNTEAFF. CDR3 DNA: TGTGCCAGCACGGGACAGTATAACACTGAAGCTTTCTTT.